This TCR beta chain was documented in a study of T cells after yellow fever vaccination. Broader study findings: Abundant clonotypes from the bulk population could have been carried over as contaminants into FACS-sorted repertoires. A faster peak, day 5 versus 15, was reached by the weaker secondary response. Booster samples showed a return of most primary-vaccination clones (almost 97% CD4, approximately 85% CD8).

Production of TCR cDNA was by 5'RACE template switching, which also added a universal primer site and UMIs. One entry per CDR3 protein results from TCRdb running MiXCR on the 5' RACE reads. The sample lists about 300,000 distinct CDR3 sequences; 7.5% to 9.5% were seen once. This clonotype has a handful of counts. Its antigen is not identified. CDR1 and CDR2 (germline): KGHSH, LQKENI. Trimming cost V 1 base and J 4 bases, with 13 bases left between them. This CDR3 has 15 amino acids. The starting material was CD4+ T cells sorted from PBMCs, obtained 5 days after the yellow fever booster vaccination. The V gene is TRBV18, the J gene TRBJ1-2, with a weak D call TRBD1 (6 bases). The TCR originated in a man aged 18 to 35 who received the YFV17D yellow fever vaccine. As DNA, the CDR3 is TGTGCCAGCTCACCACAGGACAGACTCCCCTATGGCTACACCTTC. It is translated as CASSPQDRLPYGYTF.